Detailed here is one T cell receptor beta chain. Its antigen is unknown. CDR1 is DFQATT and CDR2 is SNEGSKA in the germline V gene (reference sequence). Unmatched junction bases numbered 6, after V lost 5 bases and J lost 12 bases. The CDR3 is 10 amino acids. Only in-frame clones appear in the TCRdb table, and some are missing; sequencing was by immunoSEQ multiplex PCR. The repertoire consists of some 130,000 clones, with roughly 87% occurring once and the leading ten covering 1.3% to 1.5%. These data come from a study of T cell responses to AZD1222 COVID-19 vaccine. Study results and caveats: Elevations in Spike-specific TCR breadth and depth followed administration of two AZD1222 doses.

The receptor was isolated from an adult in good health. The gene calls are TRBV20-1 and TRBJ1-2, with 7 bases aligning to TRBD1. This specimen consisted of peripheral blood, obtained on day 0 of AZD1222 vaccination. For the CDR3, the DNA is TGCAGTGCTCCAGGACAGGCTGACACCTTC. This translates into CSAPGQADTF.